This T cell receptor (beta chain) was profiled in a study of CD8 T cells in Susac syndrome. Germline CDR1 reads SQVTM; CDR2 reads ANQGSEA. Trimming cost V 0 bases and J 4 bases, with 12 bases left between them. The length of the CDR3 is 14 residues. The study sequenced TCR beta in blood CD8+ and CD4+ T cells. Negative magnetic isolation gave CD8+ and CD4+ cells; FACS enriched CD8+ TEMRA. Random hexamers were used to reverse transcribe roughly 0.5 to 1 ug of RNA. It was immunoSEQ multiplex PCR that amplified TCR beta CDR3 across 54 Vbeta and 13 Jbeta. One entry per CDR3 protein, called by TCRdb with MiXCR from the immunoSEQ multiplex PCR reads. Here the sample spans roughly 120,000 distinct CDR3 sequences, over 85% being singletons.

The origin of this receptor is a human donor with multiple sclerosis. The rearrangement links TRBV29-1 to TRBJ1-1, with TRBD1 as a possible D gene (5 bases). Sequenced: CD8+ T cells from PBMCs. The CDR3 region is CSVEDREQGTEAFF. DNA of the CDR3: TGCAGCGTTGAAGATCGGGAGCAGGGCACTGAAGCTTTCTTT.